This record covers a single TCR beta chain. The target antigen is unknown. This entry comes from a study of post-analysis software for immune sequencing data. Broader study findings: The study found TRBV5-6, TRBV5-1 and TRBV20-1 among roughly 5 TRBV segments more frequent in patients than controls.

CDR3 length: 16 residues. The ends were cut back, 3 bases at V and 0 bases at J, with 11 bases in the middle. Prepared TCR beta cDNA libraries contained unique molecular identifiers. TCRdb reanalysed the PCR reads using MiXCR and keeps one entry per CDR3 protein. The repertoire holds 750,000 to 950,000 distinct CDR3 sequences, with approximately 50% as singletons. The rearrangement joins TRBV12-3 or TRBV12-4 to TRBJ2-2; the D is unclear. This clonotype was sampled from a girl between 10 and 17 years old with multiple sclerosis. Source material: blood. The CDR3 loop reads CASSFRRPSNTGELFF. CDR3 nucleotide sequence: TGTGCCAGCAGTTTCCGCAGACCATCGAACACCGGGGAGCTGTTTTTT.